This TCR beta chain was obtained from a study of neurological immune-mediated disorders. Study results and limitations: The study found the most TCR clonal expansion in HTLV-1-associated myelopathy and the least in multiple sclerosis, below healthy controls. When the repertoires were sorted by phylogenetic grouping, those of 18 of 34 multiple sclerosis patients ended up in one related-CDR3 cluster, a possible signature.

A total of 2 million PBMCs stored at -80 degrees C provided the unsorted libraries. At least ten counts were recorded for this clonotype. What it recognizes is unknown. The V end was cut by 0 bases, the J end by 6 bases, with 15 bases between. Germline V gene data show CDR1 as ENHRY and CDR2 as SYGVKD. This CDR3 has 16 residues. 5'RACE employing 10-nucleotide random UMIs yielded the cDNA. TCRdb fed the 5' RACE reads into MiXCR, producing one record per CDR3 protein. The profile shows 70,000 or so distinct CDR3 sequences, 2.5% to 4% of them singletons. Material for sequencing was PBMCs. The receptor's source is a woman between 50 and 59 years old with multiple sclerosis. The chain couples TRBV10-3 to TRBJ1-3; weak D call: TRBD1 (5 bases). The DNA for the CDR3 is TGTGCCATCAGTGAGTCGGGAACAGGCAATCCAAACACCATATATTTT. This codes for CAISESGTGNPNTIYF.